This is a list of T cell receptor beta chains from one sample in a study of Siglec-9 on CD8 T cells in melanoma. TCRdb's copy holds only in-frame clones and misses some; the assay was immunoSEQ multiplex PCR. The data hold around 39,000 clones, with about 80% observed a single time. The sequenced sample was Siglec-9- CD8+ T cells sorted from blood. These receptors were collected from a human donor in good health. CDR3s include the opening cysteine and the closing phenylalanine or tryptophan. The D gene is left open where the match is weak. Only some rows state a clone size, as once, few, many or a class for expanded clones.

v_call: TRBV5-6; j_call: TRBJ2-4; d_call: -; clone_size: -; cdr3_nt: TGTGCCAGCAGCTTGGGCTCAGCCAAAAACATTCAGTACTTC; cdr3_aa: CASSLGSAKNIQYF
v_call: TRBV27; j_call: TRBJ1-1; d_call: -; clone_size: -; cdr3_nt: TGTGCCAGCAGCTTCGGGGGGGACACTGAAGCTTTCTTT; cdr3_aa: CASSFGGDTEAFF
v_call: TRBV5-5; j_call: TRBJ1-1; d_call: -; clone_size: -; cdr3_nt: TGTGCCAGCAGTCGGCCCCATCAGGGGTACCCTGAAGCTTTCTTT; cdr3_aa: CASSRPHQGYPEAFF
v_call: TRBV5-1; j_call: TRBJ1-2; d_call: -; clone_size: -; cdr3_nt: TGCGCCAGCAGCTTGGGATTTACAGGGCTGCGTAACTATGGCTACACCTTC; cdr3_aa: CASSLGFTGLRNYGYTF
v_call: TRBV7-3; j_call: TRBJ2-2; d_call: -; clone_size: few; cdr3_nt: TGTGCCAGCAGCCCCCTGGACGGGACCACCGGGGAGCTGTTTTTT; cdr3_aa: CASSPLDGTTGELFF
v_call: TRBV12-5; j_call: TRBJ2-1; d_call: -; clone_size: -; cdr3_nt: TGTGCTAGTGGTCCCGAAGGTAGCGGCCTACCTTACAATGAGCAGTTCTTC; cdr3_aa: CASGPEGSGLPYNEQFF
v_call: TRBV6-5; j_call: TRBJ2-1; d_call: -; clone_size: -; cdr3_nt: TGTGCCAGCAGTGCGGGGCCCGTCGTGACTGAGCAGTTCTTC; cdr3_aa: CASSAGPVVTEQFF
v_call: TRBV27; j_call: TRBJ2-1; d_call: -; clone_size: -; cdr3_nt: TGTGCCAGCAGTGCTGACGGGTACAATGAGCAGTTCTTC; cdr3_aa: CASSADGYNEQFF
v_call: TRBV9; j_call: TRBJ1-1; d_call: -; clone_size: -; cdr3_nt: TGTGCCAGCAGCGTAGTAGGCACGATGAACACTGAAGCTTTCTTT; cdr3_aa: CASSVVGTMNTEAFF
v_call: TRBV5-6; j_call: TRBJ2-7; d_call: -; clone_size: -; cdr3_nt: TGTGCCAGCAGCTTTGGGACCGGGGGATGGGAGCAGTACTTC; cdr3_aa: CASSFGTGGWEQYF
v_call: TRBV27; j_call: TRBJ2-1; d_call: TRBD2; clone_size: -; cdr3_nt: TGTGCCAGCAGTCTCGCGGGACTAGCGTCTAATGAGCAGTTCTTC; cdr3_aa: CASSLAGLASNEQFF
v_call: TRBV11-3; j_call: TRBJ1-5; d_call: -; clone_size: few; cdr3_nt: TGTGCCAGCATACTTGGGAATCAGCCCCAGCATTTT; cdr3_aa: CASILGNQPQHF
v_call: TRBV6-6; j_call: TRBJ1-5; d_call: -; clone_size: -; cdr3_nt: TGTGCCAGCAGCCCCGCTGAGATACCCCAGCATTTT; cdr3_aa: CASSPAEIPQHF
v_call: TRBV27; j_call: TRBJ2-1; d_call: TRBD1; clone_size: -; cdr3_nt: TGTGCCAGCAGTCCACCGATCGGGACAGGGGACAATGAGCAGTTCTTC; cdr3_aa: CASSPPIGTGDNEQFF
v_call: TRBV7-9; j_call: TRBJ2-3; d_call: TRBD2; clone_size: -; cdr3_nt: TGTGCCAGCAGCTTAGAGCTAGCGGCCCGGACAGATACGCAGTATTTT; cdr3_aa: CASSLELAARTDTQYF
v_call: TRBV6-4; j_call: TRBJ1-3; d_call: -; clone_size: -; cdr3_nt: TGTGCCAGCAGTGACTCTACAGTCTCTGGAAACACCATATATTTT; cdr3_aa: CASSDSTVSGNTIYF
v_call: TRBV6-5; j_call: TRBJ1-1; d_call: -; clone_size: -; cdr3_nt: TGTGCCAGCAGTTTCCAGGACAGCTTGAACACTGAAGCTTTCTTT; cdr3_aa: CASSFQDSLNTEAFF
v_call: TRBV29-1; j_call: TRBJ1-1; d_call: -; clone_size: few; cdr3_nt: TGCAGCGTGGAGAACGAGGAGGCTGAAGCTTTCTTT; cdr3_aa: CSVENEEAEAFF
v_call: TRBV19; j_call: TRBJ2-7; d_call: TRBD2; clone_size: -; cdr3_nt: TGTGCCAGTAGTCCTCGACTAGCGGGTGTCTACGAGCAGTACTTC; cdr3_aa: CASSPRLAGVYEQYF
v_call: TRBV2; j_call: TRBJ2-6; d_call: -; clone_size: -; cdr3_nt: TGTGCCAGCAGGGGGAAGGACGGCTCTGGGGCCAACGTCCTGACTTTC; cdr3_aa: CASRGKDGSGANVLTF
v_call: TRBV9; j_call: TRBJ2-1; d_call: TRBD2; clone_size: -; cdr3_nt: TGTGCCAGCAGCGCCTGGACTAGCGGGAGGGCCAATGAGCAGTTCTTC; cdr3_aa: CASSAWTSGRANEQFF
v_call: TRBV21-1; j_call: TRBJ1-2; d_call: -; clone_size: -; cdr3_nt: TGTGCCAGCAAGCGGTTACCCCAGAGACATGGCTACACCTTC; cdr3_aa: CASKRLPQRHGYTF
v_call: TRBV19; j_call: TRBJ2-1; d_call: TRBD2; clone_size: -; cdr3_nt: TGTGCCAGTAAATCCCTAGCGGGAGACTACAATGAGCAGTTCTTC; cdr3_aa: CASKSLAGDYNEQFF
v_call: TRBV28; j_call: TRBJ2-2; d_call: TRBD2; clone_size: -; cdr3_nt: TGTGCCAGCAGAAGTACTAGCGGGGGAGGCACCGGGAAGCTGTTTTTT; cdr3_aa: CASRSTSGGGTGKLFF
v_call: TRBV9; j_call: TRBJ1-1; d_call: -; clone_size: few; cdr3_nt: TGTGCCAGCAGCCCCGGAGGGGTGAACACTGAAGCTTTCTTT; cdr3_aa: CASSPGGVNTEAFF
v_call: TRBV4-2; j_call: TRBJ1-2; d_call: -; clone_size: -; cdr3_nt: TGTGCCAGCAGCCAAGATGGGGTGGAGCGGCAGGCTAATGGCTACACCTTC; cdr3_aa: CASSQDGVERQANGYTF
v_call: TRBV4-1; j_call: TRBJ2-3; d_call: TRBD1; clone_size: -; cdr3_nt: TGCGCCAGCAGCCAGACAGGGGAGCCAGATACGCAGTATTTT; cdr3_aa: CASSQTGEPDTQYF
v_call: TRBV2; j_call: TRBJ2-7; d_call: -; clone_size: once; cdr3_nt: TGTGCCAGCAGTGAATGGTCTAGTCTATCGTACGAGCAGTACTTC; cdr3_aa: CASSEWSSLSYEQYF
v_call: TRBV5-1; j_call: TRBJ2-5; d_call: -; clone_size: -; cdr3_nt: TGCGCCAGCAGCTTTACCGGGAACGAGGAGACCCAGTACTTC; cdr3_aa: CASSFTGNEETQYF
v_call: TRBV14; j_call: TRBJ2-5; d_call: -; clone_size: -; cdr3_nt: TGTGCCAGCAGCCAAGGCGCGCGGGAGACCCAGTACTTC; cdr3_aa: CASSQGARETQYF
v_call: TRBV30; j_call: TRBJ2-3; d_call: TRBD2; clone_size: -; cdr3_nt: TGTGCCTGGAGTGGGGACTATGGAGATACGCAGTATTTT; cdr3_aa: CAWSGDYGDTQYF
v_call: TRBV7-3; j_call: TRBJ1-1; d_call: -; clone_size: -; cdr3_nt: TGTGCCAGCAGCTTAAACCCGCGGGGGGTGCACACTGAAGCTTTCTTT; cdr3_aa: CASSLNPRGVHTEAFF
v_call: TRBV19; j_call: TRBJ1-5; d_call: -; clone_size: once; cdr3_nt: TGTGCCAGTAACTATTTGGAGAATCAGCCCCAGCATTTT; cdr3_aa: CASNYLENQPQHF
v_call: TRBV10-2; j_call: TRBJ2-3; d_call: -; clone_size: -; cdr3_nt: TGCGCCAGCAACGAGGGGCCAGGCACAGATACGCAGTATTTT; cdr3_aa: CASNEGPGTDTQYF
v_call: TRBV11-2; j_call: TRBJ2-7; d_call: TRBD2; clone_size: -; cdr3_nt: TGTGCCAGCAGCCCGGGACTAGCCTACGAGCAGTACTTC; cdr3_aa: CASSPGLAYEQYF
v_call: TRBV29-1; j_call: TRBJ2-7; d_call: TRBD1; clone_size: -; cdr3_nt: TGCAGCGTTGATGAGCCCGGGACAGGGGAATCCTACGAGCAGTACTTC; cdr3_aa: CSVDEPGTGESYEQYF
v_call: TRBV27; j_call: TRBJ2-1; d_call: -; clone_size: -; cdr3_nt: TGTGCCACCTCCCCGGGACTGTCGCTCAATGAGCAGTTCTTC; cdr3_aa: CATSPGLSLNEQFF
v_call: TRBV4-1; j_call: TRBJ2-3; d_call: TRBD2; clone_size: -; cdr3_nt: TGCGCCAGCAGCCAAGGGGAGGGGACAGATACGCAGTATTTT; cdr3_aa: CASSQGEGTDTQYF
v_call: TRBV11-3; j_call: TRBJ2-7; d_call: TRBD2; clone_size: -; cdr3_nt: TGTGCCAGCAGCTTAGGCTCCGCGGGAGACGAGCAGTACTTC; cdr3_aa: CASSLGSAGDEQYF
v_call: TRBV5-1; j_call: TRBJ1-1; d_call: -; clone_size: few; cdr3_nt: TGCGCCAGCAGCTTGGCCAGACAGTCAATGAACACTGAAGCTTTCTTT; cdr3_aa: CASSLARQSMNTEAFF
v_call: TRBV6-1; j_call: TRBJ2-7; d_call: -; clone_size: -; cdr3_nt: TGTGCCAGCAGTGAAGCCTACGAGCAGTACTTC; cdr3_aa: CASSEAYEQYF
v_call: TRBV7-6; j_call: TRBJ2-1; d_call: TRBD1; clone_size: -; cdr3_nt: TGTGCCAGCAGCTCTCACCCGGGACAGGTAAACAATGAGCAGTTCTTC; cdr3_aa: CASSSHPGQVNNEQFF
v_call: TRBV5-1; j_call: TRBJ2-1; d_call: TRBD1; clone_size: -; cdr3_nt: TGCGCCAGCAGCTTTTCAGACAGGGGAAAATCCTACAATGAGCAGTTCTTC; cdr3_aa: CASSFSDRGKSYNEQFF
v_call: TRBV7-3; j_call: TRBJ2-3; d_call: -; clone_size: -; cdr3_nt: TGTGCCAGCAGCCGAGAGATCGGGCGGGAACCAGATACGCAGTATTTT; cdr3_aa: CASSREIGREPDTQYF
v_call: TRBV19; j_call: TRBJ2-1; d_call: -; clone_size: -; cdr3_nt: TGTGCCAGTAGCGGTCCCTACTCCTACAATGAGCAGTTCTTC; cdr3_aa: CASSGPYSYNEQFF
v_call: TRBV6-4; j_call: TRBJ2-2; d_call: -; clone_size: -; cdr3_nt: TGTGCCAGCAGTGACGATGCGGAGAGGGGCGGGGAGCTGTTTTTT; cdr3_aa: CASSDDAERGGELFF
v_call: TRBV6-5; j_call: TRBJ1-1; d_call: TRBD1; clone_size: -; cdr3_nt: TGTGCCAGCAGTCCCTGGACAGGACTGAACACTGAAGCTTTCTTT; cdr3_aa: CASSPWTGLNTEAFF
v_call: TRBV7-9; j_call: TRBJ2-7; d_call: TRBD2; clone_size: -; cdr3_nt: TGTGCCAGCAGCTCTAGCGGCTACGAGCAGTACTTC; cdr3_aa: CASSSSGYEQYF
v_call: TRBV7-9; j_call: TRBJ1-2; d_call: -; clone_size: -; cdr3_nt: TGTGCCAGCAGCTCACTACAGCAAAGTAGGGGCTACACCTTC; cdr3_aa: CASSSLQQSRGYTF
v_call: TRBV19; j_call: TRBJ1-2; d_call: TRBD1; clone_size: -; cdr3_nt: TGTGCCAGTATGAGACAGGGTTATGGCTACACCTTC; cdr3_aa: CASMRQGYGYTF
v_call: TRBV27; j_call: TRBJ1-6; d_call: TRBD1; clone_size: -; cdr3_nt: TGTGCCAGCAGAGAAGGGACAGCCATCAAGTCCCCCTATAATTCACCCCTCCACTTT; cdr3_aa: CASREGTAIKSPYNSPLHF
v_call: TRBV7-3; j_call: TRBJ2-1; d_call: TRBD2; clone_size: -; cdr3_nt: TGTGCCAGCAGCTTAACGGGTTCGGGTGAGCGGGAGTTCCACAATGAGCAGTTCTTC; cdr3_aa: CASSLTGSGEREFHNEQFF
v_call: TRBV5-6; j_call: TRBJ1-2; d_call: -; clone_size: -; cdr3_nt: TGTGCCAGCAGCTTAGAGGCCGATAGACGCTACACCTTC; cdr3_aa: CASSLEADRRYTF
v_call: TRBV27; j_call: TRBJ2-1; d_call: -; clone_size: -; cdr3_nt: TGTGCCAGCAGTTTAATGGAGGGTTTCTACAATGAGCAGTTCTTC; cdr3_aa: CASSLMEGFYNEQFF
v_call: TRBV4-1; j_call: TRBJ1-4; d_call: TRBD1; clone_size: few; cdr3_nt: TGCGCCAGCAGTCAGGGGGCTAGGGACACTTCCTCCAGGTCTGAAAAACTGTTTTTT; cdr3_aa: CASSQGARDTSSRSEKLFF
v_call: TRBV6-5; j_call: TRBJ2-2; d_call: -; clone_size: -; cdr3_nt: TGTGCCAGCAGTTACTCGATAGCGAACACCGGGGAGCTGTTTTTT; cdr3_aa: CASSYSIANTGELFF